Below are 24 T cell receptor beta chains sequenced from a single sample in a study of T cells in women clearing cervical HPV infection. Clones were sequenced by immunoSEQ multiplex PCR, and TCRdb holds only the in-frame ones, with some missing. In total, the table holds approximately 13,000 clones. What was sequenced was blood buffy coat. The receptor set was obtained from a woman aged 18-69 years with a cervical HPV16 infection that either progressed to CIN3+ or cleared (not recorded which).

On this clone itself: The read comes to an end 3 residues before the CDR3 does, leaving the germline J gene to fill in the end. V and J are TRBV14 and TRBJ2-7; 7 positions agree with TRBD1. Trimming removed 1 base from V and 3 bases from J; junction bases left unmatched: 6. CDR1 SGHDN and CDR2 FVKESK come from the germline V gene. CDR3 size: 15 residues. The CDR3 DNA, read in part, is TGTGCCAGCAGCCAAGGGAAGACAGGGAGCTACGAG. Amino acids: CASSQGKTGSYE. The full-length CDR3 reads as CASSQGKTGSYEQYF.

CDR3 DNA, as far as it was read: TGCAGTGCTAGAGTCGGCGGATTCACAGATACG. This codes for CSARVGGFTDT. The whole CDR3 sequence reads CSARVGGFTDTQYF. This chain joins TRBV20-1 and TRBJ2-3, with D unclear. Read data end 3 residues before the CDR3 end; the end is taken from the germline J gene. The CDR3 covers 14 residues. CDR1 is DFQATT, CDR2 SNEGSKA, per germline (reference sequence). V was shortened by 1 base and J by 2 bases, with 10 bases between the two germline ends.

Details on this clone: The CDR3 goes on 3 residues after the read ends, and that part is filled in from the germline J gene. The chain joins TRBV12-5 to TRBJ1-1; the D gene is possibly TRBD1 (5 bases). This CDR3 is built from 14 residues. With 9 bases removed from V and 5 bases from J, the gap between germline ends came to 19 bases. Germline CDR1 and CDR2: LGHNT and FRNRAP. The CDR3 bases that were read are TGTGCTAGCACTACCGGGACTATGAGGACTGAA. Protein: CASTTGTMRTE. The complete CDR3 reads CASTTGTMRTEAFF. The full variable domain, in which reference TRBV12-5 and TRBJ1-1 provide the parts outside the CDR3, is DARVTQTPRHKVTEMGQEVTMRCQPILGHNTVFWYRQTMMQGLELLAYFRNRAPLDDSGMPKDRFSAEMPDATLATLKIQPSEPRDSAVYFCASTTGTMRTEAFFGQGTRLTVV.

Details on this clone: The read ends 3 residues shy of where the CDR3 ends; the end is completed using the germline J gene. The rearrangement joins TRBV29-1 to TRBJ1-1; a weak D match, TRBD1 (5 bases). V was clipped by 5 bases and J by 3 bases, with 13 bases between them. Germline V gene data show CDR1 as SQVTM and CDR2 as ANQGSEA. There are 13 residues in the CDR3. The part of the CDR3 DNA that was read is TGCAGCGTTCGGGTCCGGGGGTACACTGAA. This sequence encodes CSVRVRGYTE. The CDR3 in its entirety is CSVRVRGYTEAFF.

With respect to this clone: The missing CDR3 end, 3 residues past where the read stops, is filled in from the germline J gene. The chain is built from TRBV7-6 and TRBJ2-3, with 9 bases fitting TRBD2. Germline CDR1 reads SGHVS; CDR2 reads FNYEAQ. The ends lost 1 base at V and 2 bases at J; junction bases unmatched: 4. The CDR3 spans 16 residues. The CDR3 here is CASSLGVAGVTDTQYF. The DNA read from the CDR3 is TGTGCCAGCAGCTTAGGAGTAGCGGGAGTCACAGATACG.

By frequency, this clone is medium-sized. The sequenced fragment ends 3 residues before the CDR3 boundary, so the rest is inferred from the germline J gene. The V gene is TRBV7-2, the J gene TRBJ1-2; weak D call: TRBD1 (5 bases). There are 13 residues in the CDR3. From germline, CDR1 is SGHTA and CDR2 FQGNSA. Trimming took 4 bases from V and 5 from J, leaving 11 bases between them. The sequenced part of the CDR3 DNA is TGTGCCAGCAGCTCGACAGTGGGATATGGC. This gives the protein CASSSTVGYG. The whole CDR3 protein reads CASSSTVGYGYTF.

Note on this clone: The read terminates 3 residues ahead of where the CDR3 ends, so the germline J gene completes it. The chain couples TRBV6-2 or TRBV6-3 to TRBJ1-2; possible D gene TRBD1, 6 bases. There are 12 residues in the CDR3. Deletions cut 10 bases from V and 5 bases from J, with 14 bases between. Germline V gene sequence: CDR1 MNHEY, CDR2 SVGEGT. The CDR3 protein is CATQAGDYGYTF. CDR3 bases read: TGTGCCACCCAAGCAGGGGATTATGGC.

Its frequency marks this clone as medium-sized. Read coverage stops 3 residues before the CDR3 terminus; the germline J gene supplies the remainder. V and J are TRBV29-1 and TRBJ2-3; D might be TRBD2 (5 bases). Germline V gives CDR1 SQVTM, CDR2 ANQGSEA. Trimming took off 7 bases at V and 5 bases at J, with 7 bases between the two ends. This CDR3 spans 10 amino acids. The CDR3 reads CSGGLDTQYF. The DNA read from the CDR3 is TGCAGCGGAGGGTTAGATACG.

Worth noting for this clone: Read sequence stops 3 residues before the CDR3 end, and the germline J gene provides the missing end. The V gene is TRBV11-3, the J gene TRBJ2-7; tentative D call: TRBD1 (5 bases). There are 14 residues in the CDR3. Trimming took off 3 bases at V and 3 bases at J, with 12 bases between the two ends. Germline V CDR1 and CDR2: SGHNT, YENEEA. Partial CDR3 DNA: TGTGCCAGCAGCTTCGGCCAGGGAAACTACGAG. Residues: CASSFGQGNYE. The entire CDR3 is CASSFGQGNYEQYF.

Turning to this clone: The read falls 3 residues short of the CDR3 end, and the missing part is taken from the germline J gene. This rearrangement joins TRBV4-2 to TRBJ2-7, with 12 bases matching TRBD1. Germline CDR1 LGHNA, CDR2 YNFKEQ. With 0 bases clipped from V and 1 base from J, the junction kept 4 bases outside the gene matches. CDR3 length: 17 residues. The CDR3: CASSQDRGQGASYEQYF. The sequenced CDR3 bases are TGTGCCAGCAGCCAAGATCGGGGACAGGGGGCGTCCTACGAG.

Comment on this clone: The read falls 3 residues short of the CDR3 end, and the missing part is taken from the germline J gene. The chain is built from TRBV20-1 and TRBJ2-4, with TRBD1 as a possible D gene (6 bases). CDR1 and CDR2 (germline): DFQATT, SNEGSKA (reference sequence). V was shortened by 3 bases and J by 7 bases, with 13 bases between the two germline ends. CDR3 length: 13 amino acids. CDR3 DNA (partial): TGCAGTGCTAGTAGCAGGGGAGAGAACATT. It specifies CSASSRGENI. The whole CDR3 sequence reads CSASSRGENIQYF.

As concerns this clone: The read comes to an end 3 residues before the CDR3 does, leaving the germline J gene to fill in the end. The rearrangement links TRBV7-7 to TRBJ2-1; 11 nucleotides match TRBD2. Looked up from germline, CDR1 is SSHAT and CDR2 is FNYEAQ (reference sequence). CDR3 length: 14 residues. J was trimmed by 7 bases and V by 5 bases; bases with no gene match: 4. The CDR3 sequence is CASSNSGGANEQFF. The DNA read from the CDR3 is TGTGCCAGCAGCAATAGCGGGGGGGCAAATGAG.

Regarding this clone: The read ends 3 residues before the CDR3 terminus; that terminus is restored from the germline J gene. V is TRBV19 and J is TRBJ1-5, with 8 bases aligning to TRBD1. The CDR3 extends over 14 amino acids. Germline trimming cut 7 bases from V and 7 bases from J; bases unmatched to any gene: 9. In germline, CDR1 is LNHDA, CDR2 SQIVND (reference sequence). The CDR3 protein is CASNNRGSTQPQHF. Incomplete CDR3 DNA: TGTGCCAGTAATAACAGGGGGTCCACGCAGCCC.

As for this clone: The observed sequence ends 3 residues before the CDR3 terminus, with the missing tail filled in from the germline J gene. The chain links TRBV27 to TRBJ1-3, with D perhaps matching TRBD1 (6 bases). The V end was cut by 1 base, the J end by 3 bases, with 16 bases between. Germline V gives CDR1 MNHEY, CDR2 SMNVEV (reference sequence). There are 17 residues in the CDR3. Incomplete CDR3 DNA: TGTGCCAGCAGTTTATTCGCGCCAGGGGAGTATGGAAACACC. Protein: CASSLFAPGEYGNT. The entire CDR3 protein reads CASSLFAPGEYGNTIYF.

As concerns this clone: The CDR3 goes on 3 residues after the read ends, and that part is filled in from the germline J gene. The chain joins TRBV2 to TRBJ2-1; 8 positions agree with TRBD1. The V and J ends lost 4 bases and 4 bases, in that order; junction bases with no gene match: 6. CDR3 length: 15 amino acids. Germline CDR1 SNHLY, CDR2 FYNNEI. Incomplete CDR3 DNA: TGTGCCAGCAGTGCGCGACAGGGGCCGTACAATGAG. Amino acid sequence: CASSARQGPYNE. The whole CDR3 sequence is CASSARQGPYNEQFF.

About this clone itself: Read coverage stops 3 residues before the CDR3 terminus; the germline J gene supplies the remainder. This sequence joins TRBV19 and TRBJ2-2; D possibly corresponds to TRBD2 (6 bases). Germline V CDR1 and CDR2: LNHDA, SQIVND (reference sequence). CDR3 size: 16 residues. The part of the CDR3 DNA that was read is TGTGCCAGTAGTATGCAGGGACTCTCTGGGGCCAACGTG. It specifies CASSMQGLSGANV. The CDR3 reads in full as CASSMQGLSGANVLFF.

Regarding this clone: The read stops 3 residues short of the end of the CDR3; the missing end is completed from the germline J gene. The rearrangement links TRBV2 to TRBJ2-3, with a possible D match to TRBD1 (5 bases). Between the trimmed V and J ends, which lost 10 bases and 6 bases, there was a span of 8 bases. There are 10 residues in the CDR3. The V gene's germline CDR1 is SNHLY and CDR2 FYNNEI. CDR3 region: CATNRDTQYF. CDR3 DNA, as far as it was read: TGTGCCACGAACAGGGATACG.

Remarks on this clone: The CDR3 end lies 3 residues beyond the end of the read and is filled in from the germline J gene. The chain joins TRBV18 to TRBJ2-3; D is undetermined. V lost 0 bases, J lost 2 bases, and 12 bases lay in between. Germline lookup yields CDR1 KGHSH and CDR2 LQKENI. The CDR3 is 16 amino acids. The CDR3 loop is CASSPPYAANTDTQYF. The CDR3 bases that were read are TGTGCCAGCTCACCACCATACGCGGCCAACACAGATACG.

The CDR3 sequence is CATNRQGTGEKLFF. The sequenced CDR3 bases are TGTGCCACCAATCGGCAGGGCACGGGTGAAAAA. V and J are TRBV2 and TRBJ1-4, with a possible D match to TRBD1 (5 bases). The CDR3 end is not reached by the read, which stops 3 residues before it; the germline J gene fills it in. Trimming cost V 10 bases and J 7 bases, with 19 bases left between them. The CDR3 runs to 14 residues. From germline, CDR1 is SNHLY and CDR2 FYNNEI.

This clone is classed as medium-sized by frequency. The sequenced fragment ends 3 residues before the CDR3 boundary, so the rest is inferred from the germline J gene. The V gene is TRBV29-1, the J gene TRBJ2-2; TRBD1 might be the D (5 bases). CDR1 and CDR2 (germline): SQVTM, ANQGSEA. V lost 5 bases to trimming and J lost 0 bases, with 10 bases between them. The CDR3 runs to 14 residues. The covered CDR3 bases are TGCAGCGTTAAGGGGATGGCGAACACCGGGGAG. It codes for CSVKGMANTGE. In full, the CDR3 reads CSVKGMANTGELFF.

Frequency places this clone as medium-sized (0.01 to 0.1%). The observed sequence ends 3 residues before the CDR3 terminus, with the missing tail filled in from the germline J gene. The rearrangement uses TRBV20-1 and TRBJ1-4, with 9 bases identical to TRBD1. CDR3 length: 13 amino acids. V trimming: 6 bases; J trimming: 5 bases; junction bases outside the gene matches: 4. Looked up from germline, CDR1 is DFQATT and CDR2 is SNEGSKA (reference sequence). The covered CDR3 bases are TGCAGTGCGAAGACAGGGGGGAATGAAAAA. This encodes CSAKTGGNEK. The full CDR3 sequence reads CSAKTGGNEKLFF.

With regard to this clone: The read finishes 3 residues shy of the CDR3 end, and the germline J gene is used to complete it. V gene TRBV10-3 combines with J gene TRBJ2-1; 7 bases align to TRBD1. The junction had 5 bases not matched to a gene; V was cut back by 6 bases and J by 6 bases. Looked up from germline, CDR1 is ENHRY and CDR2 is SYGVKD. The CDR3 covers 13 residues. The CDR3 region is CAIRRQGTNEQFF. CDR3 DNA, as far as it was read: TGTGCCATCAGGAGACAGGGTACCAATGAG.

Concerning this clone: Read sequence stops 3 residues before the CDR3 end, and the germline J gene provides the missing end. J is TRBJ2-2 and V is TRBV4-2, with D unclear. Germline V lookup: CDR1 LGHNA, CDR2 YNFKEQ. V lost 4 bases and J lost 4, with 22 bases in between. The CDR3 has 18 amino acids. CDR3 residues: CASSPVGGSRGSTGELFF. Partial CDR3 DNA: TGTGCCAGCAGCCCGGTGGGTGGGTCTAGAGGTAGCACCGGGGAG.

Notes on this clone: Read data end 3 residues before the CDR3 end; the end is taken from the germline J gene. V is TRBV5-1 and J is TRBJ2-4; a possible D gene is TRBD1 (5 bases). Germline-derived CDR1 and CDR2 are SGHRS and YFSETQ. The CDR3 consists of 13 residues. CDR3 in amino acids: CASSLSPQDGQYF. Incomplete CDR3 DNA: TGCGCCAGCAGCTTGTCCCCACAGGATGGT.